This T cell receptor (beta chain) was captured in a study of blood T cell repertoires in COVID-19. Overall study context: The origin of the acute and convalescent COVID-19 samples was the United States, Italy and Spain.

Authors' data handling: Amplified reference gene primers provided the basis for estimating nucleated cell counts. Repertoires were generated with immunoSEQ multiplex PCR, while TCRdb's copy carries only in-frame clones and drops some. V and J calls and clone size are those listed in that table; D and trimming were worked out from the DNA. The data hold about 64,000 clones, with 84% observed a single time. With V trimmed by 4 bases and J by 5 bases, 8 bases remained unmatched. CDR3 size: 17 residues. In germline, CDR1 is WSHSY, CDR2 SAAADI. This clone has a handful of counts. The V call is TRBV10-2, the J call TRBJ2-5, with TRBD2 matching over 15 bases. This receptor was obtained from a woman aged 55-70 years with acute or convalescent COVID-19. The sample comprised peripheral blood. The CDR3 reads CASSVGLAGGLWETQYF. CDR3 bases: TGCGCCAGCAGTGTTGGACTAGCGGGGGGGCTCTGGGAGACCCAGTACTTC.